These 19 T cell receptor beta chains originate from one sample sequenced in a study of blood T cell repertoires in COVID-19. Clones were sequenced by immunoSEQ multiplex PCR, and TCRdb holds only the in-frame ones, with some missing. The sample shows around 270,000 clones, about nine tenths of them seen only once. The sample comprised peripheral blood. All receptors derive from a man in his forties who had recovered from COVID-19.

The chain employs TRBV3-1 (or the pseudogene TRBV3-2) and TRBJ2-3, with 9 bases matching TRBD2. The CDR3 is made up of 15 amino acids. CDR1 is LGHDT and CDR2 is YNNKEL in the germline V gene (reference sequence). Trimming removed 1 base from V and 7 bases from J; junction bases left unmatched: 6. The CDR3 DNA reads TGTGCCAGCAGCCAAGGTTTAGCGGGGGCCCATACGCAGTATTTT. It translates to CASSQGLAGAHTQYF.

This chain connects TRBV27 to TRBJ1-1; the match to TRBD1 covers 7 bases. The trim removed 3 bases at V and 3 bases at J, leaving 1 base unmatched. Germline CDR1 is MNHEY and CDR2 is SMNVEV (reference sequence). The CDR3 loop spans 13 amino acids. CDR3 nucleotide sequence: TGTGCCAGCAGTTTGGGACAGTACACTGAAGCTTTCTTT. Protein sequence: CASSLGQYTEAFF.

The chain uses TRBV7-8 and TRBJ2-7; D may be TRBD2 (6 bases). V dropped 1 base and J dropped 0 bases, with 13 bases sitting between them. Germline V lookup: CDR1 SGHVS, CDR2 FQNEAQ. This CDR3 is 16 amino acids long. Here the CDR3 DNA reads TGTGCCAGCAGCTTAGGCAGCGGGCCAAGCTCCTACGAGCAGTACTTC. Its translation: CASSLGSGPSSYEQYF.

V gene TRBV5-1 combines with J gene TRBJ2-4; D might be TRBD1 (5 bases). The CDR3 is made up of 14 amino acids. V dropped 0 bases and J dropped 7 bases, with 11 bases sitting between them. The germline V gene encodes CDR1 SGHRS and CDR2 YFSETQ. CDR3 protein: CASSLGQNSNIQYF. The CDR3 DNA sequence: TGCGCCAGCAGCTTGGGACAGAACTCCAACATTCAGTACTTC.

J is TRBJ2-2 and V is TRBV7-3; D might be TRBD2 (5 bases). Germline V gene lookup returns CDR1 SGHTA and CDR2 FQGTGA. V lost 5 bases, J lost 2 bases, and 21 bases lay in between. This CDR3 has 18 amino acids. CDR3 loop: CASSPHPMPSPNTGELFF. DNA for the CDR3: TGTGCCAGCAGCCCACACCCCATGCCTAGCCCTAACACCGGGGAGCTGTTTTTT.

V and J are TRBV28 and TRBJ1-2, with 7 bases that match TRBD1. V was clipped by 6 bases and J by 5 bases; unmatched bases: 9. Germline-derived CDR1 and CDR2 are MDHEN and SYDVKM. CDR3 size: 14 residues. The CDR3 DNA follows: TGTGCCAGCAGGATACAGGGGTATGAATATGGCTACACCTTC. Protein: CASRIQGYEYGYTF.

V gene TRBV9 combines with J gene TRBJ2-1, with TRBD2 matching over 7 bases. The J segment lost 6 bases and the V segment lost 5 bases, leaving 8 bases of the junction unmatched. CDR3 length: 14 residues. From germline, CDR1 is SGDLS and CDR2 YYNGEE. The CDR3 loop is CASSGLAATNEQFF. CDR3 bases: TGTGCCAGCAGTGGGCTAGCGGCGACCAATGAGCAGTTCTTC.

This clone was found once. The chain has TRBV4-3 and TRBJ2-1, with no clear D. Trimming took 0 bases from V and 9 from J, leaving 18 bases between them. Germline CDR1 reads LGHNA; CDR2 reads YSLEER. CDR3 size: 16 residues. CDR3 loop: CASSQDTLTPPREQFF. In nucleotides, the CDR3 is TGCGCCAGCAGCCAAGATACGCTAACTCCTCCCCGTGAGCAGTTCTTC.

This chain connects TRBV6-2 or TRBV6-3 to TRBJ2-1; D possibly corresponds to TRBD2 (5 bases). V lost 5 bases and J 6 bases, leaving 14 bases between the germline ends. The CDR3 is 14 residues long. Germline V CDR1 and CDR2: MNHEY, SVGEGT. The CDR3 bases are TGTGCCAGCAGTGACGGGGTTCGATCCAATGAGCAGTTCTTC. As protein: CASSDGVRSNEQFF.

The chain has TRBV28 and TRBJ1-5; 11 bases agree with TRBD1. The CDR3 extends over 18 amino acids. V was clipped by 6 bases and J by 2 bases; unmatched bases: 12. The germline V gene has CDR1 MDHEN and CDR2 SYDVKM. The CDR3 DNA reads TGTGCCAGCAGGCGGACAGGGGGCGCGGGGGTCGGCAATCAGCCCCAGCATTTT. Translated, it gives CASRRTGGAGVGNQPQHF.

This chain connects TRBV2 to TRBJ1-2, with 8 bases lining up with TRBD1. The CDR3 contains 16 residues. Germline V lookup: CDR1 SNHLY, CDR2 FYNNEI. V dropped 2 bases and J dropped 7; count of bases not matched to a gene: 12. CDR3 protein: CASSEMRVWQGAGYTF. CDR3 DNA: TGTGCCAGCAGTGAAATGAGGGTGTGGCAGGGGGCTGGCTACACCTTC.

The chain uses TRBV9 and TRBJ2-7; TRBD1 aligns across 12 bases. Germline CDR1 is SGDLS and CDR2 is YYNGEE. This CDR3 has 15 residues. The junction had 5 bases not matched to a gene; V was cut back by 4 bases and J by 3 bases. The CDR3 region has the DNA TGTGCCAGCAGCACTGGGACAGGGGGCGGCTACGAGCAGTACTTC. This gives the protein CASSTGTGGGYEQYF.

This sequence joins TRBV7-2 and TRBJ2-2, with TRBD2 as a possible D gene (7 bases). V was cut by 1 base and J by 2 bases, with 14 bases left in between. Germline-derived CDR1 and CDR2 are SGHTA and FQGNSA. CDR3 length equals 17 residues. CDR3 sequence (DNA): TGTGCCAGCAGCTTAGTAGGGGGGGCCATCAACACCGGGGAGCTGTTTTTT. Translating gives CASSLVGGAINTGELFF.

The V gene is TRBV9, the J gene TRBJ1-1; D perhaps matches TRBD1 (5 bases). The germline V and J ends were trimmed by 1 base and 3 bases, with 13 bases remaining between them. Germline CDR1 is SGDLS and CDR2 is YYNGEE. The CDR3 loop spans 15 amino acids. CDR3 amino acids: CASSVQVQGYTEAFF. As DNA, the CDR3 is TGTGCCAGCAGCGTACAGGTTCAGGGCTACACTGAAGCTTTCTTT.

V and J are TRBV6-5 and TRBJ2-1, with TRBD2 identical over 7 bases. Germline trimming cut 6 bases from V and 6 bases from J; bases unmatched to any gene: 11. CDR1 and CDR2 (germline): MNHEY, SVGAGI. The CDR3 consists of 15 residues. In DNA form, the CDR3 reads TGTGCCAGCAGCATACCGGGACTAACAACCAATGAGCAGTTCTTC. Translating gives CASSIPGLTTNEQFF.

The chain carries TRBV11-2 and TRBJ1-6; D remains unclear. Trimming removed 0 bases at V and 2 bases at J, with 5 bases between. Germline CDR1 is SGHAT and CDR2 is FQNNGV. The length of the CDR3 is 15 residues. The CDR3 sequence: CASSLDLPYNSPLHF. In DNA form, the CDR3 reads TGTGCCAGCAGCTTAGATCTTCCCTATAATTCACCCCTCCACTTT.

This chain joins TRBV7-8 and TRBJ2-1; 10 nucleotides match TRBD2. Germline V gene data show CDR1 as SGHVS and CDR2 as FQNEAQ. The CDR3 has 16 residues. J gave up 7 bases and V 5 bases, and 11 bases lay outside the gene matches. Here the CDR3 reads CASSPLAGVKGNEQFF. The CDR3 nucleotides read TGTGCCAGCAGCCCGCTAGCGGGGGTGAAGGGAAATGAGCAGTTCTTC.

V gene TRBV6-5 combines with J gene TRBJ2-7, with TRBD1 matching 8 bases. The CDR3 contains 15 residues. CDR1 is MNHEY, CDR2 SVGAGI, per germline. J gave up 6 bases and V 6 bases, and 13 bases lay outside the gene matches. The CDR3 bases are TGTGCCAGCAGACACACCCAGGACAGGGCAGGCGAGCAGTACTTC. Translating it yields CASRHTQDRAGEQYF.

This clone has a handful of counts. The chain combines TRBV12-2 with TRBJ1-2; TRBD1 is the table's D call and was not checked against the DNA. TRBV12-2 is assigned pseudogene status. The CDR3 consists of 16 residues. CDR3 region: CASRLVRTGEDYGYTF. For the CDR3, the DNA is TGTGCAAGTCGCTTAGTGAGGACAGGGGAGGACTATGGCTACACCTTC.